One sample yielded the 26 T cell receptor beta chains listed below, sequenced in a study of identical twins. TCRdb re-analysed the 5' RACE reads in MiXCR, keeping a single row per CDR3 protein. The sample shows approximately 690,000 distinct CDR3 sequences, around 6% of them seen only once. The sequencing input was naive T cells sorted from blood. The receptors derive from a man younger than 30 in good health.

At least ten counts were recorded for this clonotype. J is TRBJ2-1 and V is TRBV11-2; weak D call: TRBD2 (5 bases). V was clipped by 2 bases and J by 9 bases, with 8 bases between them. Germline CDR1 and CDR2: SGHAT and FQNNGV. The CDR3 length is 12 residues. CDR3 in amino acids: CASSLSSSEQFF. As DNA, the CDR3 is TGTGCCAGCAGCTTATCTAGCTCTGAGCAGTTCTTC.

This clonotype was seen ten or more times. The chain links TRBV11-2 to TRBJ1-1, with unresolved D. The CDR3 is 8 amino acids. Germline V gene data show CDR1 as SGHAT and CDR2 as FQNNGV. V was trimmed by 6 bases and J by 7 bases, leaving 0 bases between them. The CDR3 DNA reads TGTGCCAGCAGTGAAGCTTTCTTT. It is translated as CASSEAFF.

The V and J genes are TRBV3-1 and TRBJ2-1, with TRBD2 matching 8 bases. After removal of 3 bases from V and 9 bases from J, the junction contained 13 bases not matched to a gene. CDR3 length equals 16 residues. Per the germline V gene, CDR1 is LGHDT and CDR2 is YNNKEL (reference sequence). The CDR3 bases are TGTGCCAGCAGCCACTCAACTAGCGGAGTTCTGGGTGAGCAGTTCTTC. It translates to CASSHSTSGVLGEQFF.

Remarks on this clonotype: Likely a read error: the CDR3 ends without its conserved phenylalanine or tryptophan. The rearrangement uses TRBV7-2 and TRBJ2-1; D might be TRBD1 or TRBD2, each matching 5 bases. V was cut by 6 bases and J by 4 bases, with 10 bases left in between. The germline CDR1 and CDR2 sequences are SGHTA and FQGNSA. CDR3 length equals 13 residues. CDR3 DNA: TGTGCCAGCAGTGGGACCGAGTACAATGAGCAGTTCTAC. This codes for CASSGTEYNEQFY.

The chain recombines TRBV2 with TRBJ2-2; D is possibly TRBD1 (6 bases). Germline CDR1 and CDR2: SNHLY and FYNNEI. The V end lost 11 bases, the J end lost 4 bases, and 11 bases lay between the germline ends. There are 12 residues in the CDR3. CDR3 DNA sequence: TGTGCCCCAAGGGGGTCCACCGGGGAGCTGTTTTTT. Translation gives CAPRGSTGELFF.

There are a few counts of this clonotype. CDR3 sequence (DNA): TGCAGTGCTGATAGCGGGAGGAGTTACAATGAGCAGTTCTTC. It is translated as CSADSGRSYNEQFF. The chain is built from TRBV20-1 and TRBJ2-1, with 10 nucleotides matching TRBD2. Germline assignment: CDR1 DFQATT and CDR2 SNEGSKA (reference sequence). The CDR3 extends over 14 amino acids. J gave up 4 bases and V 5 bases, and 5 bases lay outside the gene matches.

The table lists this clonotype with many counts. The chain links TRBV28 to TRBJ2-7; TRBD1 matches at 7 bases. The V gene's germline CDR1 is MDHEN and CDR2 SYDVKM. V lost 3 bases and J lost 0; bases outside the gene matches: 8. The CDR3 sequence is 16 residues long. Here the CDR3 DNA reads TGTGCCAGCAGTTTCCTGGGACAGTTGAGCTCCTACGAGCAGTACTTC. Translation: CASSFLGQLSSYEQYF.

In its sample, this clonotype was seen many times. The chain carries TRBV7-8 and TRBJ2-1; 7 bases line up with TRBD2. Looked up from germline, CDR1 is SGHVS and CDR2 is FQNEAQ. The length of the CDR3 is 15 residues. Trimming at V came to 3 bases and at J to 2 bases, leaving 4 bases not matched to a gene. For the CDR3, the DNA is TGTGCCAGCAGCTTGCCGGGACTAACCTACAATGAGCAGTTCTTC. Protein product: CASSLPGLTYNEQFF.

In its sample, this clonotype was seen many times. The chain carries TRBV15 and TRBJ1-1; no firm D call. The CDR3 spans 14 residues. V was clipped by 3 bases and J by 0 bases, with 8 bases between them. Germline CDR1 is LNHNV and CDR2 is YYDKDF (reference sequence). The CDR3 protein is CATSSRRMNTEAFF. In nucleotides, the CDR3 is TGTGCCACCAGCAGTCGGAGAATGAACACTGAAGCTTTCTTT.

This clonotype was detected many times. The rearrangement joins TRBV20-1 to TRBJ2-3; 13 bases are a match to TRBD2. CDR1 and CDR2 from the germline V gene are DFQATT and SNEGSKA (reference sequence). The CDR3 contains 13 residues. The junction had 1 base not matched to a gene; V was cut back by 6 bases and J by 4 bases. CDR3 residues: CSAGLAGADTQYF. CDR3 nucleotide sequence: TGCAGTGCCGGACTAGCGGGAGCAGATACGCAGTATTTT.

This clonotype was seen at least ten times. The chain employs TRBV29-1 and TRBJ1-2; D unclear. CDR1 is SQVTM, CDR2 ANQGSEA, per germline. V was clipped by 6 bases and J by 3 bases, with 11 bases between them. The CDR3 extends over 12 amino acids. Written as DNA, the CDR3 is TGCAGCGTGGCCGGGGTTGACTATGGCTACACCTTC. Protein: CSVAGVDYGYTF.

The sample holds a few counts of this clonotype. V and J are TRBV20-1 and TRBJ2-1, with 11 bases matching TRBD2. Germline V lookup: CDR1 DFQATT, CDR2 SNEGSKA (reference sequence). The V segment lost 4 bases and the J segment 5 bases; nucleotides outside the gene matches: 10. This CDR3 is built from 16 residues. CDR3 residues: CSATTLAGGRHNEQFF. CDR3 nucleotides: TGCAGTGCTACCACTTTAGCGGGAGGGCGACACAATGAGCAGTTCTTC.

The genes are TRBV12-3 or TRBV12-4 and TRBJ2-1; D perhaps matches TRBD2 (5 bases). Trimming left V 3 bases short and J 9 bases short, with 18 bases between. The CDR3 is 15 amino acids. The CDR3 loop is CASSFGRGAAFEQFF. CDR3 in DNA: TGTGCCAGCAGTTTTGGTCGGGGAGCGGCCTTTGAGCAGTTCTTC.

This clonotype was found many times. The chain joins TRBV7-9 to TRBJ2-5, with TRBD2 matching 7 bases. The germline CDR1 and CDR2 sequences are SEHNR and FQNEAQ (reference sequence). The length of the CDR3 is 14 residues. Trimming at V came to 4 bases and at J to 3 bases, leaving 5 bases not matched to a gene. In nucleotides, the CDR3 is TGTGCCAGCAGCTCCAGCGGGGCGGAAGAGACCCAGTACTTC. This gives the protein CASSSSGAEETQYF.

The CDR3 DNA reads TGTGCCACCAGTGAACCCAGCGGGAGAGGGGATACGCAGTATTTT. It is translated as CATSEPSGRGDTQYF. The V gene is TRBV24-1, the J gene TRBJ2-3, with 8 nucleotides matching TRBD2. Losses at the gene ends were 4 bases for V and 6 bases for J; bases not matched to a gene: 8. Germline CDR1 is KGHDR and CDR2 is SFDVKD. The CDR3 runs 15 residues.

The rearrangement joins TRBV7-6 to TRBJ2-3; no definite D call. CDR3 length: 15 amino acids. Trimming shortened V by 5 bases and J by 4 bases, and 16 bases separated the two germline ends. The germline V gene encodes CDR1 SGHVS and CDR2 FNYEAQ. CDR3 DNA sequence: TGTGCCAGCAGCCCCCGGTTTGCGGCGCCAGATACGCAGTATTTT. Its protein is CASSPRFAAPDTQYF.

V is TRBV7-9 and J is TRBJ1-5; 7 nucleotides line up with TRBD1. V was clipped by 8 bases and J by 3 bases; unmatched bases: 7. The germline V gene encodes CDR1 SEHNR and CDR2 FQNEAQ (reference sequence). CDR3 length: 14 amino acids. DNA for the CDR3: TGTGCCAGCGCCCCCGGGACAGACAATCAGCCCCAGCATTTT. Translating gives CASAPGTDNQPQHF.

The V call is TRBV29-1, the J call TRBJ1-1; D gene uncertain. Trimming took off 3 bases at V and 0 bases at J, with 14 bases between the two ends. CDR1 and CDR2 from the germline V gene are SQVTM and ANQGSEA. CDR3 size: 15 residues. Here the CDR3 reads CSVEVPRLMNTEAFF. Written as DNA, the CDR3 is TGCAGCGTTGAGGTCCCCAGGCTCATGAACACTGAAGCTTTCTTT.

Ten or more counts support this clonotype. V gene TRBV12-3 or TRBV12-4 combines with J gene TRBJ2-7, with a possible D match to TRBD1 (5 bases). The germline V and J ends were trimmed by 2 bases and 3 bases, with 17 bases remaining between them. The CDR3 spans 16 residues. The CDR3 loop is CASSLSQGRVGYEQYV. In DNA form, the CDR3 reads TGTGCCAGCAGTTTATCCCAGGGCAGGGTGGGCTACGAGCAGTACGTC.

This clonotype has ten or more counts. This chain links TRBV20-1 with TRBJ2-1; TRBD2 matches 7 bases. This CDR3 comprises 15 residues. CDR1 is DFQATT and CDR2 is SNEGSKA in the germline V gene (reference sequence). CDR3 sequence: CSPLGTTSSYNEQFF. The CDR3 DNA reads as TGCAGCCCCCTCGGGACTACGAGCTCCTACAATGAGCAGTTCTTC.

This clonotype was seen at least ten times. This chain joins TRBV2 and TRBJ2-1; D unresolved. The CDR3 is 16 amino acids. Trimming took off 2 bases at V and 0 bases at J, with 11 bases between the two ends. Germline V lookup: CDR1 SNHLY, CDR2 FYNNEI. CDR3 protein: CASSEHAAYSYNEQFF. The CDR3 DNA sequence: TGTGCCAGCAGTGAACATGCGGCATACTCCTACAATGAGCAGTTCTTC. Drawing the rest from reference TRBV2 and TRBJ2-1, the complete variable domain is EPEVTQTPSHQVTQMGQEVILRCVPISNHLYFYWYRQILGQKVEFLVSFYNNEISEKSEIFDDQFSVERPDGSNFTLKIRSTKLEDSAMYFCASSEHAAYSYNEQFFGPGTRLTVL.

This clonotype was observed at least ten times. CDR3 sequence: CSVHWTGSNEQFF. As DNA, the CDR3 is TGCAGCGTGCACTGGACAGGGTCGAATGAGCAGTTCTTC. The chain carries TRBV29-1 and TRBJ2-1; 8 nucleotides line up with TRBD1. Germline CDR1 is SQVTM and CDR2 is ANQGSEA. This CDR3 is built from 13 residues. Trimming cost V 6 bases and J 7 bases; bases outside gene matches: 8.

This clonotype was observed many times. The rearrangement links TRBV20-1 to TRBJ2-1; D remains unclear. V was pared by 0 bases and J by 2 bases, with 8 bases between. Per the germline V gene, CDR1 is DFQATT and CDR2 is SNEGSKA (reference sequence). CDR3 length: 14 residues. CDR3 sequence reads: CSARDVAAYNEQFF. CDR3 coding DNA: TGCAGTGCTAGAGATGTGGCGGCCTACAATGAGCAGTTCTTC.

This clonotype was observed a few times. J is TRBJ2-1 and V is TRBV18; 10 bases map to TRBD2. Germline V gives CDR1 KGHSH, CDR2 LQKENI. V was pared by 0 bases and J by 8 bases, with 13 bases of the junction left unmatched. The length of the CDR3 is 18 residues. The CDR3 reads CASSPPMSGRALGDEQFF. The CDR3 coding sequence is TGTGCCAGCTCACCACCCATGAGCGGGAGGGCCCTGGGGGATGAGCAGTTCTTC.

This clonotype was counted ten times or more. The V gene is TRBV24-1, the J gene TRBJ1-5; TRBD1 matches 7 bases. CDR1 is KGHDR, CDR2 SFDVKD, per germline. J lost 6 bases, V lost 8 bases, and 6 bases had no gene match. The CDR3 totals 13 residues. CDR3 amino acids: CATNKQGTQPQHF. The CDR3 DNA is TGTGCCACCAATAAACAGGGGACTCAGCCCCAGCATTTT.

This clonotype was recorded many times. The rearrangement links TRBV5-1 to TRBJ2-1, with TRBD1 matching over 11 bases. V trimming: 4 bases; J trimming: 5 bases; junction bases outside the gene matches: 8. CDR1 and CDR2 from the germline V gene are SGHRS and YFSETQ. This CDR3 has 16 amino acids. CDR3 amino acids: CASSRNPGQGDNEQFF. CDR3 coding DNA: TGCGCCAGCAGCCGAAACCCGGGACAGGGGGACAATGAGCAGTTCTTC.